The next 26 T cell receptor beta chains were all read from a single sample in a study of T cell changes during pregnancy in multiple sclerosis (dated by TCRdb to the late 2010s). Libraries came from the immunoSEQ multiplex PCR assay. TCRdb stores this immuneACCESS table with in-frame sequences only. Part of the clones is absent; in the studies checked, under half of the shortfall reflects unresolved V genes, and no reason is known for the rest. The sample has 42,000 or so clones on record, about 94% of them singletons. The ten largest clones capture roughly 8.1% of the sample. The sequencing used CD8+ T cells from peripheral blood mononuclear cells, collected in the third trimester of pregnancy. The receptors were sampled from a female donor with multiple sclerosis, enrolled in a pregnancy study.

This clone was observed a single time. This chain connects TRBV27 to TRBJ2-1; 9 nucleotides match TRBD1. Germline V CDR1 and CDR2: MNHEY, SMNVEV (reference sequence). V was pared by 10 bases and J by 6 bases, with 4 bases of the junction left unmatched. The CDR3 extends over 12 amino acids. Written as DNA, the CDR3 is TGTGCCACCGGGACAGGGTTCAATGAGCAGTTCTTC. This gives the protein CATGTGFNEQFF.

The chain carries TRBV6-5 and TRBJ2-7; 9 bases line up with TRBD1. This CDR3 has 15 amino acids. Germline V gives CDR1 MNHEY, CDR2 SVGAGI. Germline trimming cut 6 bases from V and 7 bases from J; bases unmatched to any gene: 13. CDR3 sequence reads: CASRPIGQGPEEQYF. Here the CDR3 DNA reads TGTGCCAGCAGACCCATCGGACAGGGGCCGGAGGAGCAGTACTTC.

This clone was detected once. The gene calls are TRBV19 and TRBJ2-7; tentatively, D is TRBD1 (6 bases). The CDR3 runs to 13 residues. Germline assignment: CDR1 LNHDA and CDR2 SQIVND (reference sequence). V lost 8 bases and J lost 6, with 17 bases in between. The CDR3 sequence is CASSITDRSEQYF. The CDR3 coding sequence is TGTGCCAGTTCTATCACGGACAGAAGCGAGCAGTACTTC.

The J gene is TRBJ2-3, the V gene TRBV28, with D maybe TRBD1 (5 bases). This CDR3 has 17 residues. Per germline, CDR1 MDHEN and CDR2 SYDVKM. The germline V and J ends were trimmed by 2 bases and 0 bases, with 15 bases remaining between them. CDR3 loop: CASSLQTVPISTDTQYF. Written as DNA, the CDR3 is TGTGCCAGCAGTTTACAGACAGTCCCGATTAGCACAGATACGCAGTATTTT.

The rearrangement links TRBV27 to TRBJ2-7, with a weak D call TRBD2 (5 bases). Germline V CDR1 and CDR2: MNHEY, SMNVEV (reference sequence). V dropped 4 bases and J dropped 0 bases, with 13 bases sitting between them. CDR3 length: 15 amino acids. CDR3 sequence: CASSSPLGDSYEQYF. CDR3 DNA: TGTGCCAGCAGTTCCCCACTAGGAGACTCCTACGAGCAGTACTTC.

J is TRBJ2-7 and V is TRBV4-1; TRBD1 matches at 8 bases. Germline V CDR1 and CDR2: MGHRA, YSYEKL. Trimming cost V 3 bases and J 2 bases; bases outside gene matches: 6. The length of the CDR3 is 15 residues. The CDR3 sequence is CASSHTGTGAYEQYF. Here the CDR3 DNA reads TGCGCCAGCAGCCACACCGGGACAGGAGCCTACGAGCAGTACTTC.

The V call is TRBV7-8, the J call TRBJ2-5; D is perhaps TRBD2 (6 bases). V was cut by 7 bases and J by 2 bases, with 11 bases left in between. There are 13 residues in the CDR3. From germline, CDR1 is SGHVS and CDR2 FQNEAQ. The DNA for the CDR3 is TGTGCCAGCAACGTACTAGCACAAGAGACCCAGTACTTC. Residues: CASNVLAQETQYF.

V usage is TRBV6-1 and J usage is TRBJ2-5, with D maybe TRBD1 (6 bases). CDR1 is MNHNS and CDR2 is SASEGT in the germline V gene. The CDR3 is 14 residues long. Trimming took off 2 bases at V and 3 bases at J, with 10 bases between the two ends. The CDR3 is CASSELTGKETQYF. The CDR3 bases are TGTGCCAGCAGTGAACTGACAGGAAAAGAGACCCAGTACTTC.

The V gene is TRBV7-9, the J gene TRBJ1-5, with 7 positions matching TRBD1. The CDR3 length is 14 residues. The germline CDR1 and CDR2 sequences are SEHNR and FQNEAQ (reference sequence). After removal of 5 bases from V and 5 bases from J, the junction contained 6 bases not matched to a gene. The DNA of the CDR3 is TGTGCCAGCAGCGGGGACAGCTTCGATCAGCCCCAGCATTTT. The encoded protein is CASSGDSFDQPQHF. Full variable domain (missing parts from reference TRBV7-9 and TRBJ1-5): DTGVSQNPRHKITKRGQNVTFRCDPISEHNRLYWYRQTLGQGPEFLTYFQNEAQLEKSRLLSDRFSAERPKGSFSTLEIQRTEQGDSAMYLCASSGDSFDQPQHFGDGTRLSIL.

The chain links TRBV2 to TRBJ2-1, with 9 bases matching TRBD2. This CDR3 is built from 16 residues. Germline assignment: CDR1 SNHLY and CDR2 FYNNEI. V was pared by 6 bases and J by 5 bases, with 11 bases of the junction left unmatched. The CDR3 protein is CASSHPTSGQDNEQFF. CDR3 bases: TGTGCCAGCAGCCATCCGACTAGCGGACAAGACAATGAGCAGTTCTTC.

The chain has TRBV7-9 and TRBJ1-4; weak D call: TRBD1 (6 bases). Germline V gene lookup returns CDR1 SEHNR and CDR2 FQNEAQ (reference sequence). CDR3 size: 14 residues. V dropped 1 base and J dropped 6 bases, with 9 bases sitting between them. CDR3 nucleotides: TGTGCCAGCAGCTTAGTACAGGGAGATGAAAAACTGTTTTTT. Its translation is CASSLVQGDEKLFF.

The chain has TRBV5-6 and TRBJ2-1, with 9 bases that match TRBD1. The CDR3 has 16 residues. After removal of 0 bases from V and 4 bases from J, the junction contained 5 bases not matched to a gene. Germline lookup yields CDR1 SGHDT and CDR2 YYEEEE. The CDR3 is CASSLATGGPYNEQFF. CDR3 bases: TGTGCCAGCAGCTTGGCGACAGGGGGACCGTACAATGAGCAGTTCTTC.

The chain joins TRBV27 to TRBJ2-7; perhaps TRBD2 as D (5 bases). Trimming pared 2 bases from V and 3 bases from J, leaving 14 bases between. Germline CDR1 and CDR2: MNHEY and SMNVEV (reference sequence). CDR3 length: 15 amino acids. The DNA of the CDR3 is TGTGCCAGCAGTTTAGAGAAAGGTCGGGACTACGAGCAGTACTTC. Translated: CASSLEKGRDYEQYF.

The V and J genes are TRBV5-6 and TRBJ1-1; D is unresolved. The CDR3 extends over 15 amino acids. Trimming took off 5 bases at V and 4 bases at J, with 18 bases between the two ends. Per germline, CDR1 SGHDT and CDR2 YYEEEE. The CDR3 DNA reads TGTGCCAGCAGGTTACTACGCGGGAGTGGCACTGAAGCTTTCTTT. This codes for CASRLLRGSGTEAFF.

The chain recombines TRBV9 with TRBJ2-7; 7 positions match TRBD2. V lost 3 bases and J lost 4; bases outside the gene matches: 10. Germline CDR1 and CDR2: SGDLS and YYNGEE. The CDR3 has 15 residues. Here the CDR3 DNA reads TGTGCCAGCAGCGCCCGGGACTATCTGGGATACGAGCAGTACTTC. It yields the protein CASSARDYLGYEQYF.

This chain links TRBV13 with TRBJ2-2; D is uncertain. This CDR3 region has 13 residues. Germline CDR1 and CDR2: PRHDT and FYEKMQ (reference sequence). Trimming removed 5 bases from V and 4 bases from J, with 8 bases in between. This CDR3 reads CASSARLTGELFF. The CDR3 DNA follows: TGTGCCAGCAGCGCCAGACTCACCGGGGAGCTGTTTTTT. The whole variable domain, filled in from reference TRBV13 and TRBJ2-2, reads AAGVIQSPRHLIKEKRETATLKCYPIPRHDTVYWYQQGPGQDPQFLISFYEKMQSDKGSIPDRFSAQQFSDYHSELNMSSLELGDSALYFCASSARLTGELFFGEGSRLTVL.

The chain employs TRBV7-9 and TRBJ2-1; TRBD2 agrees at 7 bases. This CDR3 has 13 residues. V dropped 6 bases and J dropped 8; count of bases not matched to a gene: 7. Per germline, CDR1 SEHNR and CDR2 FQNEAQ (reference sequence). The CDR3 DNA follows: TGTGCCAGCAGGGGAGGGTCCCACGATGAGCAGTTCTTC. Residues: CASRGGSHDEQFF.

The gene calls are TRBV6-5 and TRBJ2-7, with TRBD1 as a possible D gene (5 bases). CDR3 length: 14 residues. CDR1 MNHEY and CDR2 SVGAGI come from the germline V gene. Trimming left V 2 bases short and J 4 bases short, with 12 bases between. CDR3 nucleotides: TGTGCCAGCAGTTACGCGGAAAGGGGATACGAGCAGTACTTC. Translation gives CASSYAERGYEQYF.

The chain recombines TRBV6-5 with TRBJ2-7; D is undetermined. The germline CDR1 and CDR2 sequences are MNHEY and SVGAGI. This CDR3 region has 14 residues. Trimming took 3 bases from V and 5 from J, leaving 14 bases between them. The CDR3 DNA follows: TGTGCCAGCAGTTATAACCCCTTGAGCCACGAGCAGTACTTC. Residues: CASSYNPLSHEQYF.

V is TRBV4-2 and J is TRBJ2-1; perhaps TRBD1 as D (7 bases). CDR3 length equals 15 residues. CDR1 is LGHNA, CDR2 YNFKEQ, per germline. V was trimmed by 4 bases and J by 3 bases, leaving 13 bases between them. The CDR3 DNA is TGTGCCAGCAGCCCGGAGGGGGCGAACTACAATGAGCAGTTCTTC. This codes for CASSPEGANYNEQFF.

The V call is TRBV28, the J call TRBJ2-7, with 7 bases lining up with TRBD2. The germline gives CDR1 MDHEN, CDR2 SYDVKM. The CDR3 is 14 residues long. The V gene end was trimmed by 6 bases and the J gene end by 3 bases; junction bases not matched to a gene: 8. The CDR3 DNA is TGTGCCAGCAGAGACCTAGCGGAGGTCTACGAGCAGTACTTC. It yields the protein CASRDLAEVYEQYF.

This clone showed up just once. This rearrangement joins TRBV2 to TRBJ1-1; no clear D gene. The ends were cut back, 4 bases at V and 8 bases at J, with 20 bases in the middle. CDR1 is SNHLY, CDR2 FYNNEI, per germline. The CDR3 is 15 amino acids. CDR3 residues: CASSVPFVLSEEAFF. In nucleotides, the CDR3 is TGTGCCAGCAGTGTACCTTTCGTGTTAAGCGAGGAAGCTTTCTTT.

This clone was recorded once. The J gene is TRBJ2-7, the V gene TRBV19; TRBD1 is a possible D gene (5 bases). The CDR3 is 15 amino acids. Between the trimmed V and J ends, which lost 6 bases and 1 base, there was a span of 16 bases. The germline V gene encodes CDR1 LNHDA and CDR2 SQIVND (reference sequence). This CDR3 is CASRKGWLPSYEQYF. The CDR3 DNA follows: TGTGCCAGTAGGAAGGGGTGGCTTCCTTCCTACGAGCAGTACTTC.

V usage is TRBV27 and J usage is TRBJ2-3; unclear D gene. V was cut by 2 bases and J by 1 base, with 7 bases left in between. The germline CDR1 and CDR2 sequences are MNHEY and SMNVEV (reference sequence). The CDR3 covers 14 residues. The chain's CDR3 is CASSLNEGTDTQYF. CDR3 in DNA: TGTGCCAGCAGTTTAAACGAGGGCACAGATACGCAGTATTTT.

J is TRBJ2-7 and V is TRBV28, with D possibly matching TRBD1 (5 bases). This CDR3 spans 15 amino acids. Between the trimmed V and J ends, which lost 2 bases and 3 bases, there was a span of 14 bases. Germline V CDR1 and CDR2: MDHEN, SYDVKM. The CDR3 region has the DNA TGTGCCAGCAGTTTAGGCAGGGCTCAGGGCTACGAGCAGTACTTC. This encodes CASSLGRAQGYEQYF.

V and J are TRBV9 and TRBJ2-6, with 9 bases fitting TRBD1. V lost 3 bases and J lost 0; bases outside the gene matches: 7. The CDR3 has 18 residues. CDR1 is SGDLS and CDR2 is YYNGEE in the germline V gene. DNA of the CDR3: TGTGCCAGCAGCGCCCCGGGACAGGGATACTCTGGGGCCAACGTCCTGACTTTC. It encodes CASSAPGQGYSGANVLTF.